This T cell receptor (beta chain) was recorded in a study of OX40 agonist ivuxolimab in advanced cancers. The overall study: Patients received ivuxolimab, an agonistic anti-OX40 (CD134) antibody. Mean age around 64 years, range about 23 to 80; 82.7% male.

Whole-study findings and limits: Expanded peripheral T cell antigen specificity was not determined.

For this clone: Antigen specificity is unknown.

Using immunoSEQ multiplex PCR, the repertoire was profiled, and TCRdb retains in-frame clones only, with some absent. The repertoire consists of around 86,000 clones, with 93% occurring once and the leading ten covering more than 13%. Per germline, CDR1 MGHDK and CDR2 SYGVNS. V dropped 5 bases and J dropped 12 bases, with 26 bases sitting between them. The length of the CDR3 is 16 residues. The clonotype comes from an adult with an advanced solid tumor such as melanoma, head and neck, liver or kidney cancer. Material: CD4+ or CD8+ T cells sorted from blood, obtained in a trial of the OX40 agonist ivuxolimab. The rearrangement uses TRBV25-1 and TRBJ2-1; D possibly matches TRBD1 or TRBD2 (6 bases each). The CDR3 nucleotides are TGTGCCAGCAGTCAATCGGTCACCGAATCGGAGGGGGGGCAGTTCTTC. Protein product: CASSQSVTESEGGQFF.